Listed below are T cell receptor beta chains from one sample, sequenced in a study of shared clonotypes between healthy human individuals. Method: immunoSEQ multiplex PCR; TCRdb's copy keeps in-frame clones and lacks some. The data hold about 1 million clones, with about 80% observed a single time. What was sequenced was memory CD4+ T cells from PBMCs. These receptor sequences come from a man younger than 35 in good health. Some clones in this sample may be carry-over from other donors' samples. The CDR3 runs from the conserved cysteine through the conserved F or W. The D gene is left open where the match is weak. A row's size may be missing; if present it is once, few, many or a size class.

V gene: TRBV28
J gene: TRBJ2-4
D gene: -
CDR3 length: 15
clone size: -
CDR3 protein: CASSPPGPANGIQYF
CDR3 DNA: TGTGCCAGCAGTCCTCCGGGACCAGCAAACGGCATTCAGTACTTC

V gene: TRBV7-2
J gene: TRBJ2-1
D gene: -
CDR3 length: 14
clone size: -
CDR3 protein: CASSGPRQALQQFF
CDR3 DNA: TGTGCCAGCAGCGGGCCGCGACAGGCCCTCCAGCAGTTCTTC

V gene: TRBV30
J gene: TRBJ1-2
D gene: TRBD1
CDR3 length: 16
clone size: -
CDR3 protein: CAWSEVIREGARGYTF
CDR3 DNA: TGTGCCTGGAGTGAGGTAATTCGGGAGGGGGCGCGGGGCTACACCTTC

V gene: TRBV7-2
J gene: TRBJ2-1
D gene: TRBD2
CDR3 length: 18
clone size: -
CDR3 protein: CASSGYGPSGGAYNEQFF
CDR3 DNA: TGTGCCAGCAGCGGGTATGGTCCTAGCGGGGGGGCCTACAATGAGCAGTTCTTC

V gene: TRBV6-1
J gene: TRBJ2-7
D gene: TRBD2
CDR3 length: 15
clone size: -
CDR3 protein: CASSEMPGLVYEQYF
CDR3 DNA: TGTGCCAGCAGTGAAATGCCGGGACTAGTATACGAGCAGTACTTC

V gene: TRBV16
J gene: TRBJ1-2
D gene: -
CDR3 length: 14
clone size: -
CDR3 protein: CASSPGDANYGYTF
CDR3 DNA: TGTGCCAGCAGCCCCGGAGATGCTAACTATGGCTACACCTTC

V gene: TRBV2
J gene: TRBJ2-7
D gene: -
CDR3 length: 14
clone size: -
CDR3 protein: CATCGGGAFKEQYF
CDR3 DNA: TGTGCCACCTGTGGCGGGGGCGCTTTTAAGGAGCAGTACTTC

V gene: TRBV29-1
J gene: TRBJ2-3
D gene: -
CDR3 length: 12
clone size: -
CDR3 protein: CSVGWGDGTQYF
CDR3 DNA: TGCAGCGTTGGTTGGGGGGATGGTACGCAGTATTTT

V gene: TRBV5-1
J gene: TRBJ2-5
D gene: -
CDR3 length: 14
clone size: -
CDR3 protein: CATALEGTLETQYF
CDR3 DNA: TGCGCCACCGCTCTGGAGGGAACTCTCGAGACCCAGTACTTC

V gene: TRBV27
J gene: TRBJ2-5
D gene: -
CDR3 length: 12
clone size: -
CDR3 protein: CASSRPRETQYF
CDR3 DNA: TGTGCCAGCAGTCGACCTCGGGAGACCCAGTACTTC

V gene: TRBV5-1
J gene: TRBJ1-1
D gene: -
CDR3 length: 14
clone size: -
CDR3 protein: CASSLGTVNTEAFF
CDR3 DNA: TGCGCCAGCAGTTTGGGGACGGTTAACACTGAAGCTTTCTTT

V gene: TRBV5-1
J gene: TRBJ1-1
D gene: -
CDR3 length: 14
clone size: once
CDR3 protein: CASSVTQENTEAFF
CDR3 DNA: TGCGCCAGCAGCGTCACCCAGGAGAACACTGAAGCTTTCTTT

V gene: TRBV4-2
J gene: TRBJ1-5
D gene: -
CDR3 length: 14
clone size: -
CDR3 protein: CASSQTGADQPQHF
CDR3 DNA: TGTGCCAGCAGCCAGACAGGAGCCGATCAGCCCCAGCATTTT

V gene: TRBV7-8
J gene: TRBJ1-1
D gene: -
CDR3 length: 13
clone size: -
CDR3 protein: CASSLGHNTEAFF
CDR3 DNA: TGTGCCAGCAGCTTGGGTCATAACACTGAAGCTTTCTTT

V gene: TRBV5-1
J gene: TRBJ2-5
D gene: -
CDR3 length: 13
clone size: -
CDR3 protein: CASSQAPFETQYF
CDR3 DNA: TGCGCCAGCAGCCAGGCACCGTTCGAGACCCAGTACTTC

V gene: TRBV5-5
J gene: TRBJ1-5
D gene: -
CDR3 length: 12
clone size: -
CDR3 protein: CASSLQGQPQHF
CDR3 DNA: TGTGCCAGCAGCTTACAGGGCCAGCCCCAGCATTTT

V gene: TRBV11-2
J gene: TRBJ1-2
D gene: -
CDR3 length: 15
clone size: -
CDR3 protein: CASSYHMDSNYGYTF
CDR3 DNA: TGTGCCAGCAGTTACCATATGGACAGTAACTATGGCTACACCTTC

V gene: TRBV5-1
J gene: TRBJ2-1
D gene: -
CDR3 length: 14
clone size: -
CDR3 protein: CASSLGDGYNEQFF
CDR3 DNA: TGCGCCAGCAGCTTGGGGGACGGCTACAATGAGCAGTTCTTC

V gene: TRBV18
J gene: TRBJ2-7
D gene: -
CDR3 length: 13
clone size: -
CDR3 protein: CASSPGSMYEQYF
CDR3 DNA: TGTGCCAGCTCACCGGGAAGTATGTACGAGCAGTACTTC

V gene: TRBV7-3
J gene: TRBJ2-5
D gene: -
CDR3 length: 13
clone size: -
CDR3 protein: CASSLSGGETQYF
CDR3 DNA: TGTGCCAGCAGCTTATCCGGGGGAGAGACCCAGTACTTC

V gene: TRBV4-2
J gene: TRBJ2-5
D gene: TRBD2
CDR3 length: 17
clone size: once
CDR3 protein: CASSREAAGGGQETQYF
CDR3 DNA: TGTGCCAGCAGCCGAGAAGCAGCGGGAGGAGGCCAAGAGACCCAGTACTTC

V gene: TRBV28
J gene: TRBJ1-2
D gene: TRBD1
CDR3 length: 14
clone size: -
CDR3 protein: CASSLPRGPHGYTF
CDR3 DNA: TGTGCCAGCAGTTTACCCAGGGGGCCCCATGGCTACACCTTC

V gene: TRBV7-2
J gene: TRBJ1-1
D gene: -
CDR3 length: 15
clone size: -
CDR3 protein: CASSDRRRGTTEAFF
CDR3 DNA: TGTGCCAGCAGCGACAGGCGAAGGGGAACGACTGAAGCTTTCTTT

V gene: TRBV7-2
J gene: TRBJ1-2
D gene: -
CDR3 length: 15
clone size: -
CDR3 protein: CASSSGSSVFYGYTF
CDR3 DNA: TGTGCCAGCAGCTCAGGGTCCTCCGTTTTTTATGGCTACACCTTC

V gene: TRBV6-5
J gene: TRBJ2-1
D gene: -
CDR3 length: 16
clone size: -
CDR3 protein: CASSYSPAGRYNEQFF
CDR3 DNA: TGTGCCAGCAGTTACTCACCCGCGGGACGTTACAATGAGCAGTTCTTC

V gene: TRBV5-1
J gene: TRBJ2-2
D gene: TRBD2
CDR3 length: 15
clone size: -
CDR3 protein: CASSISSGRAGELFF
CDR3 DNA: TGCGCCAGCAGCATCTCTAGCGGGAGGGCCGGGGAGCTGTTTTTT

V gene: TRBV5-1
J gene: TRBJ2-3
D gene: -
CDR3 length: 15
clone size: -
CDR3 protein: CASSLGAYSTDTQYF
CDR3 DNA: TGCGCCAGCAGCTTGGGGGCCTATAGCACAGATACGCAGTATTTT

V gene: TRBV5-4
J gene: TRBJ1-4
D gene: -
CDR3 length: 15
clone size: -
CDR3 protein: CASSPGRGLGEKLFF
CDR3 DNA: TGTGCCAGCAGCCCTGGACGGGGGCTTGGTGAAAAACTGTTTTTT

V gene: TRBV7-3
J gene: TRBJ2-7
D gene: TRBD2
CDR3 length: 13
clone size: -
CDR3 protein: CASSPSGGGEQYF
CDR3 DNA: TGTGCCAGCAGCCCCTCGGGGGGGGGCGAGCAGTACTTC

V gene: TRBV28
J gene: TRBJ2-7
D gene: -
CDR3 length: 14
clone size: -
CDR3 protein: CASSFRARVGGQYF
CDR3 DNA: TGTGCCAGCAGTTTCCGGGCCAGAGTCGGCGGGCAGTACTTC

V gene: TRBV19
J gene: TRBJ1-5
D gene: -
CDR3 length: 14
clone size: few
CDR3 protein: CASISFDSNQPQHF
CDR3 DNA: TGTGCCAGTATCTCATTTGATAGCAATCAGCCCCAGCATTTT

V gene: TRBV2
J gene: TRBJ2-1
D gene: -
CDR3 length: 12
clone size: -
CDR3 protein: CASSGLGREQFF
CDR3 DNA: TGTGCCAGCAGTGGGCTCGGACGGGAGCAGTTCTTC

V gene: TRBV19
J gene: TRBJ1-3
D gene: -
CDR3 length: 14
clone size: -
CDR3 protein: CACAGNRAGNTIYF
CDR3 DNA: TGTGCCTGTGCCGGTAACAGAGCTGGAAACACCATATATTTT

V gene: TRBV7-2
J gene: TRBJ2-5
D gene: -
CDR3 length: 13
clone size: -
CDR3 protein: CASSPSKQETQYF
CDR3 DNA: TGTGCCAGCAGCCCTAGTAAGCAAGAGACCCAGTACTTC

V gene: TRBV5-4
J gene: TRBJ2-5
D gene: -
CDR3 length: 19
clone size: -
CDR3 protein: CASSRFGGGSSIRQETQYF
CDR3 DNA: TGTGCCAGCAGCCGATTTGGCGGGGGCTCATCAATACGGCAAGAGACCCAGTACTTC